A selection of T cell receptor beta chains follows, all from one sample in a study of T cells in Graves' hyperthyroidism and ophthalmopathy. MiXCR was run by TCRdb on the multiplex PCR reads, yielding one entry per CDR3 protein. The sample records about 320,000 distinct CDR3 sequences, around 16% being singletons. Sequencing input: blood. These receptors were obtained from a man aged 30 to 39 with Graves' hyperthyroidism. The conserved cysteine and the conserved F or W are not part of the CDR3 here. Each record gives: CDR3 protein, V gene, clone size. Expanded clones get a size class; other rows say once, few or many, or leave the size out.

CDR3 protein: ASNPGPNSNQPQH
V gene: TRBV4-1
clone size: NA

CDR3 protein: ASSGTGTGEAEAF
V gene: TRBV28
clone size: many

CDR3 protein: ASGGTVQETQY
V gene: TRBV28
clone size: many

CDR3 protein: ASSPRAYNEQF
V gene: TRBV7-9
clone size: NA

CDR3 protein: ASSFGLGGSYNEQF
V gene: TRBV5-1
clone size: many

CDR3 protein: ASNSGTGRGTGELF
V gene: TRBV5-1
clone size: NA

CDR3 protein: ASSLSVNTEAF
V gene: TRBV5-1
clone size: many

CDR3 protein: ASSHTGYQETQY
V gene: TRBV4-1
clone size: few

CDR3 protein: ASSQVGGMVGYT
V gene: TRBV3-1
clone size: many

CDR3 protein: ASSVQGGRGDEQF
V gene: TRBV9
clone size: few